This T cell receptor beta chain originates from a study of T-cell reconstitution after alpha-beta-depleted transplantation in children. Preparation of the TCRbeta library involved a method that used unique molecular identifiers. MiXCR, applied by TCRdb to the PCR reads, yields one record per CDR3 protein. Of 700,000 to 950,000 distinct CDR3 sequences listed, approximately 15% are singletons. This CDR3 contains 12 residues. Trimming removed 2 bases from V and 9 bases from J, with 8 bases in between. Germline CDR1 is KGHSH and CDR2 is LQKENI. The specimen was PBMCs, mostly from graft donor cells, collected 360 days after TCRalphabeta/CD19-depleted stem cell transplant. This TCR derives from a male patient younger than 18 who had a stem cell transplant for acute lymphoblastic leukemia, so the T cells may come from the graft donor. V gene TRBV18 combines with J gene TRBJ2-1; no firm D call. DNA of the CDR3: TGTGCCAGCTCACCAGCATTAGGTGAGCAGTTCTTC. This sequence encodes CASSPALGEQFF.